The source of this TCR beta chain is a study of graft-versus-host responses after intestinal transplantation. Overall study results and limits: Some GvH clones appeared in ileal mucosa or blood before recipient bone marrow.

TCRdb's table, derived via immunoSEQ multiplex PCR, lists solely in-frame clones and lacks some. The sample consists of about 88,000 clones, less than 95% of them appearing once. With regard to this clone: As yet, its antigen is unknown.

The sample was unstimulated CD4+ T cells sorted from spleen or lymph node cells, taken before transplant. This clonotype was sampled from a human donor who was the organ donor for an intestinal transplant.

CDR3 region: CASSLAVGSGETQYF. The CDR3 DNA reads TGCGCCAGCAGCTTGGCCGTCGGATCGGGAGAGACCCAGTACTTC. V is TRBV5-1 and J is TRBJ2-5, with unresolved D. The germline CDR1 and CDR2 sequences are SGHRS and YFSETQ. The V and J ends lost 0 bases and 4 bases respectively, with 13 bases between them. The CDR3 has 15 amino acids.